This record covers a single T cell receptor (beta chain). Sequencing used immunoSEQ multiplex PCR; TCRdb keeps in-frame clones, though not all of them. The data show around 100,000 clones, less than 90% seen once. These data come from a study of blood T cell repertoires in COVID-19. Study summary: Collection of acute and convalescent COVID-19 samples took place in the United States, Italy and Spain. Nucleic acid was either cDNA or gDNA, and it came from T cells, B-cell-depleted T cells, or PBMCs.

The sample taken for sequencing was peripheral blood. This receptor was identified in an older man with acute or convalescent COVID-19.

In DNA, the CDR3 is TGTGCCAGCAGCCCCCCCCAGGGGGCTATCGCTGAAGCTTTCTTT. It yields the protein CASSPPQGAIAEAFF. This chain links TRBV5-5 with TRBJ1-1, with 8 bases lining up with TRBD1. The J segment lost 6 bases and the V segment lost 4 bases, leaving 11 bases of the junction unmatched. Germline CDR1 is SGHKS and CDR2 is YYEKEE (reference sequence). CDR3 length: 15 residues.